This T cell receptor (beta chain) was retrieved from a study of blood T cell repertoires in COVID-19. In germline, CDR1 is MNHNS, CDR2 SASEGT. This CDR3 spans 14 amino acids. The ends were cut back, 3 bases at V and 0 bases at J, with 5 bases in the middle. Sequencing used immunoSEQ multiplex PCR; TCRdb keeps in-frame clones, though not all of them. This sample yields some 270,000 clones, of which about 86% are seen a single time; approximately 15% belongs to the top ten. J is TRBJ1-4 and V is TRBV6-1; D is unresolved. The sequence came from a person between 70 and 80 years old with COVID-19, enrolled during active disease. Sequencing was performed on peripheral blood. This chain's CDR3 is CASSDLATNEKLFF. The CDR3 DNA is TGTGCCAGCAGTGATCTTGCAACTAATGAAAAACTGTTTTTT.